One and the same sample provided the 4 T cell receptor beta chains below, sequenced in a study of T-cell memory formation after mild COVID-19. A single record per CDR3 protein comes from TCRdb applying MiXCR to the 5' RACE reads. The data show a few hundred thousand distinct CDR3 sequences, with less than 9.5% seen just once and 20% to 25% held by the top ten. Specimen: PBMCs or a T cell subset sorted from them (not recorded which). Every receptor here comes from a man between 18 and 35 years old who had mild COVID-19 (a few samples of this study predate the infection). Cell type and time point are not known.

A few counts support this clonotype. This rearrangement joins TRBV7-9 to TRBJ1-1; 7 bases map to TRBD1. With 4 bases clipped from V and 4 bases from J, the junction kept 9 bases outside the gene matches. CDR1 and CDR2 (germline): SEHNR, FQNEAQ (reference sequence). This CDR3 is 15 amino acids long. CDR3 in DNA: TGTGCCAGCAGCTCCCAGGACAGGCTGATCACTGAAGCTTTCTTT. Translated, it gives CASSSQDRLITEAFF.

The V gene is TRBV12-3 or TRBV12-4, the J gene TRBJ1-3, with unresolved D. This CDR3 spans 14 amino acids. Trimming took off 6 bases at V and 2 bases at J, with 11 bases between the two ends. CDR3 region: CASRTLGAGNTIYF. Here the CDR3 DNA reads TGTGCCAGCAGAACCCTCGGGGCTGGAAACACCATATATTTT.

This clonotype showed up just a few times. DNA of the CDR3: TGTGCCAGCACATTGGGACAGGGAGGTACTGAAGCTTTCTTT. Protein: CASTLGQGGTEAFF. The J gene is TRBJ1-1, the V gene TRBV6-5; 9 bases line up with TRBD1. The germline V gene has CDR1 MNHEY and CDR2 SVGAGI. Unmatched junction bases numbered 8, after V lost 7 bases and J lost 5 bases. The CDR3 has 14 residues.

This clonotype was detected a few times. This sequence joins TRBV5-5 and TRBJ2-5; TRBD2 agrees at 8 bases. Germline lookup yields CDR1 SGHKS and CDR2 YYEKEE (reference sequence). The V gene end was trimmed by 0 bases and the J gene end by 5 bases; junction bases not matched to a gene: 9. The CDR3 has 16 residues. Written as DNA, the CDR3 is TGTGCCAGCAGCTTGGCGGGGGGGTCTGTCTCGGAGACCCAGTACTTC. It yields the protein CASSLAGGSVSETQYF.